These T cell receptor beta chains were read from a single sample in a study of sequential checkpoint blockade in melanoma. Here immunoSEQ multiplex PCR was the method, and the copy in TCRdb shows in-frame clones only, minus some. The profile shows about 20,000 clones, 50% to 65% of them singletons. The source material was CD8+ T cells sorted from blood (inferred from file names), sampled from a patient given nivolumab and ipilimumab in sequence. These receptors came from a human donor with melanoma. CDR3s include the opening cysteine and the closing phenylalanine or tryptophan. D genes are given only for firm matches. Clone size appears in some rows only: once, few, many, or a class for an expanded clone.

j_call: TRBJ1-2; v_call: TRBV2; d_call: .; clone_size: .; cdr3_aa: CASSDQDSPTSGDGYTF; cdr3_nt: TGTGCCAGCAGTGATCAGGACAGCCCCACTTCTGGTGATGGCTACACCTTC
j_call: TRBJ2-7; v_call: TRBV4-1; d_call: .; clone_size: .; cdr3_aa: CASSQAAGYEQYF; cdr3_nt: TGCGCCAGCAGCCAAGCGGCGGGCTACGAGCAGTACTTC
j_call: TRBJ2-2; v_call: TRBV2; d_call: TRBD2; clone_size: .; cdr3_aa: CASSERAGVGTGELFF; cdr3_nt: TGTGCCAGCAGTGAACGGGCGGGGGTTGGCACCGGGGAGCTGTTTTTT
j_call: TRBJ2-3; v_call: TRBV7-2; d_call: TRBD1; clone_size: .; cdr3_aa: CASSISRGRTDTQYF; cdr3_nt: TGTGCCAGCAGCATAAGCAGGGGGCGCACAGATACGCAGTATTTT
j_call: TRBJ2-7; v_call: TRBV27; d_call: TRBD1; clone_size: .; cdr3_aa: CASSPRTGVVYEQYF; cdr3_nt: TGTGCCAGCAGTCCCCGGACAGGGGTGGTTTACGAGCAGTACTTC
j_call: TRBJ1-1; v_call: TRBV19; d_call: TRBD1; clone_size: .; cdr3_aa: CASSIRGQGDTEAFF; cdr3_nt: TGTGCCAGTAGTATCCGGGGGCAGGGGGACACTGAAGCTTTCTTT
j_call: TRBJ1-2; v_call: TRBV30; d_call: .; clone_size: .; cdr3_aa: CAWDSNYGYTF; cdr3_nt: TGTGCCTGGGACAGTAACTATGGCTACACCTTC
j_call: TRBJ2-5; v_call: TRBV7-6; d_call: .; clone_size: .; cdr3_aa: CASSPPGVGGVYQETQYF; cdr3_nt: TGTGCCAGCAGCCCCCCGGGGGTCGGGGGAGTGTACCAAGAGACCCAGTACTTC
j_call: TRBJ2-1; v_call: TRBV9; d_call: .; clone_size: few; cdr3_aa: CASSVDAGHNEQFF; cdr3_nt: TGTGCCAGCAGCGTAGACGCAGGGCACAATGAGCAGTTCTTC
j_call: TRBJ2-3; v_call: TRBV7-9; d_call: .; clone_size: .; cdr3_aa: CASSLDIGLAADTQYF; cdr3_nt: TGTGCCAGCAGCTTAGACATAGGACTTGCCGCAGATACGCAGTATTTT
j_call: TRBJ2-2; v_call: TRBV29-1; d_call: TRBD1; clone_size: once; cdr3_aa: CSVGRDRGGSGELFF; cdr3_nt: TGCAGCGTTGGACGGGACAGGGGTGGATCCGGGGAGCTGTTTTTT
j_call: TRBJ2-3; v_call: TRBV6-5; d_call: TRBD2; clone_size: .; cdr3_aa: CASSYMGTSSVDTQYF; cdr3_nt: TGTGCCAGCAGTTACATGGGGACTAGCAGCGTAGATACGCAGTATTTT
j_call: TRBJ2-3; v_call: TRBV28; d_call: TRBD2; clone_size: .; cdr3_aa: CASSVLAGNTDTQYF; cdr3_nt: TGTGCCAGCAGCGTGCTAGCGGGGAATACAGATACGCAGTATTTT
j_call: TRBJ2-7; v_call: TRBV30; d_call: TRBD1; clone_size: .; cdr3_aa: CAWSVPYDQQGAPAYEQYF; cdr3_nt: TGTGCCTGGAGTGTACCGTACGATCAACAGGGGGCTCCCGCCTACGAGCAGTACTTC
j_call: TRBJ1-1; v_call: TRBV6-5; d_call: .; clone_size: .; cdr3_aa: CASSYFRLGEAFF; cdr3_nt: TGTGCCAGCAGTTACTTCCGTCTAGGAGAAGCTTTCTTT
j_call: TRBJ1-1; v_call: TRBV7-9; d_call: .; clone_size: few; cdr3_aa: CASSLIGGIEAFF; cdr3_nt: TGTGCCAGCAGCTTAATAGGGGGAATTGAAGCTTTCTTT
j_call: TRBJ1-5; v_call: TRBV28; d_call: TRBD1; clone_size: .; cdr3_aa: CASSSTDRGQEMVHLKPQHF; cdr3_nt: TGTGCCAGCAGTTCCACGGACAGGGGGCAGGAAATGGTGCATCTGAAGCCCCAGCATTTT
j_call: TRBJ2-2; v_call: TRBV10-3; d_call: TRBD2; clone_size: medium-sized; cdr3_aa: CAITTGLAGGTGELFF; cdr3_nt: TGTGCCATCACCACGGGACTAGCGGGGGGTACCGGGGAGCTGTTTTTT
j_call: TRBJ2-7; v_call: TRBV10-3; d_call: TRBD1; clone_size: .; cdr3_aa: CAISDFRSGRGLTSEQYF; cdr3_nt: TGTGCCATCAGTGATTTCCGATCGGGCAGGGGGCTTACCAGCGAGCAGTACTTC